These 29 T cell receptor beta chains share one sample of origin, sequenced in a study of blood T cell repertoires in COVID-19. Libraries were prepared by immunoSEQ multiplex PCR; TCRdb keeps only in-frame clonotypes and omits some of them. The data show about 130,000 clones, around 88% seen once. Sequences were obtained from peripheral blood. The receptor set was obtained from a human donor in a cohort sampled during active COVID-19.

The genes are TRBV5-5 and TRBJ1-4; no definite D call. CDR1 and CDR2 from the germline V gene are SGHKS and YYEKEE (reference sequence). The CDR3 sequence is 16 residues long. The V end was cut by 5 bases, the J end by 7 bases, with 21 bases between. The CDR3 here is CASSFVREEHREKLFF. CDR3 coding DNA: TGTGCCAGCAGTTTTGTCCGGGAGGAGCACCGTGAAAAACTGTTTTTT.

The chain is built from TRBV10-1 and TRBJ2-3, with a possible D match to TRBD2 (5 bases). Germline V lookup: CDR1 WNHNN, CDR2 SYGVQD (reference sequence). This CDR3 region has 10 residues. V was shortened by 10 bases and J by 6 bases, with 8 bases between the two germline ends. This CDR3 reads CAIGVDTQYF. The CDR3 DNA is TGCGCCATCGGGGTTGATACGCAGTATTTT.

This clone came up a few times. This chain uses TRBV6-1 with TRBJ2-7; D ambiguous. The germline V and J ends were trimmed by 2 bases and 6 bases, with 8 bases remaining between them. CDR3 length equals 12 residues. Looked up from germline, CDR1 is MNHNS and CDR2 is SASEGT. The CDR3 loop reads CASSEFFLEQYF. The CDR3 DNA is TGTGCCAGCAGTGAATTTTTCCTCGAGCAGTACTTC.

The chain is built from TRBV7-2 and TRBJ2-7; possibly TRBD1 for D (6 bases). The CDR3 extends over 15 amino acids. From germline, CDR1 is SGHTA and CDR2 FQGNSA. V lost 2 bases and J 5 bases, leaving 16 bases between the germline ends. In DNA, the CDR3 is TGTGCCAGCAGCTTATGGGACACCCCTGGCCACGAGCAGTACTTC. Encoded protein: CASSLWDTPGHEQYF.

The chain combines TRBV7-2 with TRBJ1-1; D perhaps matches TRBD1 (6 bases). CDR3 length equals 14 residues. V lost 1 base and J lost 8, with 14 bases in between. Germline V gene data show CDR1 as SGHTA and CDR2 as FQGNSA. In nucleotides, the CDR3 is TGTGCCAGCAGCTTAGTGGGTACAGGGTCGGAAGCTTTCTTT. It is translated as CASSLVGTGSEAFF.

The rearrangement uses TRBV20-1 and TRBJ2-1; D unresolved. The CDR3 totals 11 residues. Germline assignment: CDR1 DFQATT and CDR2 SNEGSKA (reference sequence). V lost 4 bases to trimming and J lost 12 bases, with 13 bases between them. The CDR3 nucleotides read TGCAGTGCTATCGATAACTACTGGCAGTTCTTC. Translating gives CSAIDNYWQFF.

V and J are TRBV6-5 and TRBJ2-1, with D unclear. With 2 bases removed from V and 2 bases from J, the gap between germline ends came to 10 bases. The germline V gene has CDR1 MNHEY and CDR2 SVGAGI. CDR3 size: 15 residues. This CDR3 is CASSYKSVTYNEQFF. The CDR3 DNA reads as TGTGCCAGCAGTTACAAGAGCGTCACCTACAATGAGCAGTTCTTC.

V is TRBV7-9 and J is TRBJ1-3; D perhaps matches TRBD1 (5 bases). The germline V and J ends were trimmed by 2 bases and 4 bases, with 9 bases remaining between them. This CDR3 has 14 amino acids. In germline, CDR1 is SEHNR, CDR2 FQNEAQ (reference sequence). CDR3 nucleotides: TGTGCCAGCAGCTTACAGGGCGCCGGAAACACCATATATTTT. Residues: CASSLQGAGNTIYF.

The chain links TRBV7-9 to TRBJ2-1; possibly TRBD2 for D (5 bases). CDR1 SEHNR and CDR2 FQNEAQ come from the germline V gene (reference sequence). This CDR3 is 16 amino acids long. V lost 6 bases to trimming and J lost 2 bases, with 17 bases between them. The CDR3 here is CASRPFGGLTYNEQFF. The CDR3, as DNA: TGTGCCAGCAGGCCATTTGGAGGCCTCACCTACAATGAGCAGTTCTTC.

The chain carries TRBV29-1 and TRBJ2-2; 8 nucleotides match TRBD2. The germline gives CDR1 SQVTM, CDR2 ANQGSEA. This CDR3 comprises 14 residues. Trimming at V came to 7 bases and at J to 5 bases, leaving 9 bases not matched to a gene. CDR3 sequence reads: CSARTSPSTGELFF. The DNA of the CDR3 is TGCAGCGCCCGGACTAGCCCGAGTACCGGGGAGCTGTTTTTT.

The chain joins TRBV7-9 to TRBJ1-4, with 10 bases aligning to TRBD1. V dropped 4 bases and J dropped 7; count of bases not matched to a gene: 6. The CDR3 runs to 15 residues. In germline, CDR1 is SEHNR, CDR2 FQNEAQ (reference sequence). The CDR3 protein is CASSSWTGGFEKLFF. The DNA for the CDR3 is TGTGCCAGCAGCTCTTGGACAGGGGGGTTTGAAAAACTGTTTTTT.

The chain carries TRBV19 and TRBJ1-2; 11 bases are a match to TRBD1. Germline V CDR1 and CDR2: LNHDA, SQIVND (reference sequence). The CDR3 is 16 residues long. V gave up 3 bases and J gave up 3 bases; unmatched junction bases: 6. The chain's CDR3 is CASSIIGQGAYYGYTF. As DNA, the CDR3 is TGTGCCAGTAGTATTATAGGACAGGGGGCTTACTATGGCTACACCTTC.

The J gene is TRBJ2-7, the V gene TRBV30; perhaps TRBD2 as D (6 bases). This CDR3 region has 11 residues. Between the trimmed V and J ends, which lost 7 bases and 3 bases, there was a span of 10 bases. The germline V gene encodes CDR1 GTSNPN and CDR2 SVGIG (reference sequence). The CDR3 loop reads CASGAYYEQYF. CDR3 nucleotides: TGTGCCTCGGGAGCCTACTACGAGCAGTACTTC.

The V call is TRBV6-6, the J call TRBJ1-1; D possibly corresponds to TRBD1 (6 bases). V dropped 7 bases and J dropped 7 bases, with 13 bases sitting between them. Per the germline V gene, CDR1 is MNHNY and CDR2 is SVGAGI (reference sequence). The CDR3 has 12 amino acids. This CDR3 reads CASKEGGNEAFF. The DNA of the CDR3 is TGTGCCAGCAAGGAGGGGGGGAATGAAGCTTTCTTT.

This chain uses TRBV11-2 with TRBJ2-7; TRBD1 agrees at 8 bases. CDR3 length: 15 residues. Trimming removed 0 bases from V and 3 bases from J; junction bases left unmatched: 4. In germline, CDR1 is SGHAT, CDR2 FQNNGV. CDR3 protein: CASSLDQGAYYEQYF. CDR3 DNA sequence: TGTGCCAGCAGCTTAGATCAGGGGGCCTACTACGAGCAGTACTTC.

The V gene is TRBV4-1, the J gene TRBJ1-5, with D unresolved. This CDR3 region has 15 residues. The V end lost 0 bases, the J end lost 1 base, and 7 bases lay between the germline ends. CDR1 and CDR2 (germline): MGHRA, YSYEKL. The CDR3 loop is CASSQDQASNQPQHF. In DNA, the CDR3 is TGCGCCAGCAGCCAAGATCAGGCCAGCAATCAGCCCCAGCATTTT.

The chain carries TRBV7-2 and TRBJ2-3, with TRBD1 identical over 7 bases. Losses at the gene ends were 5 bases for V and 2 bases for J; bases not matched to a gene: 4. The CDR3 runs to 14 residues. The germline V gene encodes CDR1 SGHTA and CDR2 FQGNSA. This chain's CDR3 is CASSTGQYTDTQYF. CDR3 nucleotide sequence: TGTGCCAGCAGCACGGGACAGTACACAGATACGCAGTATTTT.

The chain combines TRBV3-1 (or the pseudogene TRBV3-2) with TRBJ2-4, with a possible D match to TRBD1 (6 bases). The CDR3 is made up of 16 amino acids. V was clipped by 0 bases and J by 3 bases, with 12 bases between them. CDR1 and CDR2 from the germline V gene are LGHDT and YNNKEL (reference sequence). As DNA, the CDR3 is TGTGCCAGCAGCCAAGATTCAGGGGCTGTCAAAAACATTCAGTACTTC. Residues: CASSQDSGAVKNIQYF.

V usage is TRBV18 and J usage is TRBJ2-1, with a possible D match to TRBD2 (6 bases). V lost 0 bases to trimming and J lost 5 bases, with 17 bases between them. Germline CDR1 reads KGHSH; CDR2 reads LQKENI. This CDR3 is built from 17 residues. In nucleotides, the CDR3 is TGTGCCAGCTCACCACCATCCGGGTCTAGCGTCAACAATGAGCAGTTCTTC. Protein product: CASSPPSGSSVNNEQFF.

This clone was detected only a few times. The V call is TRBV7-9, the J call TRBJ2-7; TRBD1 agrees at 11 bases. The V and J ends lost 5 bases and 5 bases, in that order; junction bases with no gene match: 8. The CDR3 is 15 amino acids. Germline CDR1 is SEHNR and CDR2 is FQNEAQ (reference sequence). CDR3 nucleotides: TGTGCCAGCAGCCAGGGGACAGGGGGTTCGAACGAGCAGTACTTC. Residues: CASSQGTGGSNEQYF.

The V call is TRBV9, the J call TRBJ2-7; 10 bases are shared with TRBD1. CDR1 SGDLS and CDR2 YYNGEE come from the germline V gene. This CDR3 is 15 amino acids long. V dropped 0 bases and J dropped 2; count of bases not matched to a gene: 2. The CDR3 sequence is CASSVGQGATYEQYF. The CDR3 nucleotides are TGTGCCAGCAGCGTAGGACAGGGGGCGACCTACGAGCAGTACTTC.

The DNA of the CDR3 is TGTGCCAGCAGCAGATCCGGTCATGGCTACACCTTC. Its protein product is CASSRSGHGYTF. The J gene is TRBJ1-2, the V gene TRBV7-2, with D unresolved. This CDR3 spans 12 amino acids. CDR1 and CDR2 from the germline V gene are SGHTA and FQGNSA. The V end was cut by 5 bases, the J end by 6 bases, with 10 bases between.

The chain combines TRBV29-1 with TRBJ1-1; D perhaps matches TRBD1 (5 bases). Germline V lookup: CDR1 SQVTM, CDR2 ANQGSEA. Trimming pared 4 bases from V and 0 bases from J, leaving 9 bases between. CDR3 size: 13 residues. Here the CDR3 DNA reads TGCAGCGTTGTGACAGTCATGAACACTGAAGCTTTCTTT. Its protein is CSVVTVMNTEAFF.

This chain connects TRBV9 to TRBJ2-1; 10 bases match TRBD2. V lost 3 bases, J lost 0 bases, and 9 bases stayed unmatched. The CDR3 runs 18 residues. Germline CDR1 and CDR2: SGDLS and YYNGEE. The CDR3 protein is CASSASLAGLSSYNEQFF. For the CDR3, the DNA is TGTGCCAGCAGCGCCTCACTAGCGGGGCTGAGCTCCTACAATGAGCAGTTCTTC.

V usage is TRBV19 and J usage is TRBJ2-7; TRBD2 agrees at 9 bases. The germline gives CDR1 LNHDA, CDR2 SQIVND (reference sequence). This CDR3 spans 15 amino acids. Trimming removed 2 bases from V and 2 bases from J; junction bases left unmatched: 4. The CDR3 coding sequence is TGTGCCAGTAGTATACTAGCGGGGCCCACCTACGAGCAGTACTTC. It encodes CASSILAGPTYEQYF.

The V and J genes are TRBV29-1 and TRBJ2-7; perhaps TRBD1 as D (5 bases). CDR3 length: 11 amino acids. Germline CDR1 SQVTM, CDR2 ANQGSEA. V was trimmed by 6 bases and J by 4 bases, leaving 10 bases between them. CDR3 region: CSVNPGYEQYF. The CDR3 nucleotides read TGCAGCGTCAACCCAGGGTACGAGCAGTACTTC.

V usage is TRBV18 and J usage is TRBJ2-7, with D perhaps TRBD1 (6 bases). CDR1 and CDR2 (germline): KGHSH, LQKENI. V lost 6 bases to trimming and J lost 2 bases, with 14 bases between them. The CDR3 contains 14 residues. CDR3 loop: CASSPPQGPYEQYF. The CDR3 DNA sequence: TGTGCCAGCTCGCCTCCTCAGGGGCCCTACGAGCAGTACTTC.

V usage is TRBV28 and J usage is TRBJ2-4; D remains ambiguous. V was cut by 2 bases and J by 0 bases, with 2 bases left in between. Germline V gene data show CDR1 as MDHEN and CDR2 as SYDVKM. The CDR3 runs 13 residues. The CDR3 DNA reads TGTGCCAGCAGTTTACTAGCCAAAAACATTCAGTACTTC. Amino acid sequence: CASSLLAKNIQYF.

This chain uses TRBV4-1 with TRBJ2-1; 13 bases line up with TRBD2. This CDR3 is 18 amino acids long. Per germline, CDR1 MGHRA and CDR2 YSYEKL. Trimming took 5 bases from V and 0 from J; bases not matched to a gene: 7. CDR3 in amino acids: CASSSRTSGRSSYNEQFF. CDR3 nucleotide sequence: TGCGCCAGCAGCTCTCGGACTAGCGGGAGAAGCTCCTACAATGAGCAGTTCTTC.